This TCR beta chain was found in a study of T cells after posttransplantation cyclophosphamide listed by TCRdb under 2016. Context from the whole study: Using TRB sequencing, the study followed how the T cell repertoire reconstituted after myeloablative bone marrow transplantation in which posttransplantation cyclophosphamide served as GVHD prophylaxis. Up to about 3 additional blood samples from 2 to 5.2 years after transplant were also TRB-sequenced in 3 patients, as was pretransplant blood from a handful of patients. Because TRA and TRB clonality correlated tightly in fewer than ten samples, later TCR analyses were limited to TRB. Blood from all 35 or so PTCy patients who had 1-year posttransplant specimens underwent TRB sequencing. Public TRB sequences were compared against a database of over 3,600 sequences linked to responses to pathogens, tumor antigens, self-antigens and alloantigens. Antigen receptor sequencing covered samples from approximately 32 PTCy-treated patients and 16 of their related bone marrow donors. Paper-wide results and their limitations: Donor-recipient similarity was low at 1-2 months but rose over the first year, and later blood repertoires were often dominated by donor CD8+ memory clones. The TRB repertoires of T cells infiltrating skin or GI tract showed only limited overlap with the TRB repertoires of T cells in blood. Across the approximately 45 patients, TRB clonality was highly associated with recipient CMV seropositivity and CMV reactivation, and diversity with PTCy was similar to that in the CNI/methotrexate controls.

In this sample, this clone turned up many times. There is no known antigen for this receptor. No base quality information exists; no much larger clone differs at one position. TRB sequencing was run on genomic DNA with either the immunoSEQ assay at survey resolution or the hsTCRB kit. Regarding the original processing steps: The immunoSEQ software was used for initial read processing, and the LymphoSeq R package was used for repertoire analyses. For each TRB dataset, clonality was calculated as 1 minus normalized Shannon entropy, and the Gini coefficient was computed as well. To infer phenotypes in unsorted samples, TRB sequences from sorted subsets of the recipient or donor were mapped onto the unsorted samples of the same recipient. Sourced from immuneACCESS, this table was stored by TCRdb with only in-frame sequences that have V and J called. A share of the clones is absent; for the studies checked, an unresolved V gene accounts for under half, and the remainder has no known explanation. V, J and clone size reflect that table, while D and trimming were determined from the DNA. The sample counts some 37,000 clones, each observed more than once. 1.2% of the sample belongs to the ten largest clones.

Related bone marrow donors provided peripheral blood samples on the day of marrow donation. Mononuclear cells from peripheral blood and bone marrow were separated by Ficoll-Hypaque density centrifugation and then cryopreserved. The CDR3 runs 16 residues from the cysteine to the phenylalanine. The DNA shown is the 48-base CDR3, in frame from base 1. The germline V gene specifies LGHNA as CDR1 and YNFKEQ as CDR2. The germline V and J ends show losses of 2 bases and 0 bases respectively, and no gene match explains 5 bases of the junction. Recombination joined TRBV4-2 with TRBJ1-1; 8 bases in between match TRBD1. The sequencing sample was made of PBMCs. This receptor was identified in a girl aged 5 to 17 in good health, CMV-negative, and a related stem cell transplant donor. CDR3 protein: CASSQLWTGMNTEAFF. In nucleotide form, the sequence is TGTGCCAGCAGCCAATTATGGACAGGGATGAACACTGAAGCTTTCTTT.